This TCR beta chain was sequenced during a study of molecular identifiers for immune sequencing clone quantification. CDR3 size: 16 residues. In germline, CDR1 is PRHDT, CDR2 FYEKMQ (reference sequence). V shed 9 bases and J shed 6 bases, with 24 bases lying between them. Bulk libraries came from a prior protocol with listed TCR primers. TCRdb redid the calling of the PCR reads with MiXCR, one entry per CDR3 protein. The sample carries roughly 90,000 distinct CDR3 sequences, nearly 25% recorded once. The sample holds a few counts of this clonotype. Antigen: not known. Findings of the study overall: Effector cells kept over 99% of their molecules in clones above 20 RNA copies, while naive cells kept under 1% there. Researchers reportedly could pick up spiked Jurkat TCR RNA from one cell mixed into about a million naive cells. Highly expanded clone sizes could be underestimated by identical TCR molecules sharing a barcode.

The sequenced sample consisted of naive CD8+ T cells from blood, with Jurkat cell RNA spiked in. This sample's subset: FACS-sorted CD8+CD4-CCR7+CD45RA+ naive T cells. This sequence joins TRBV13 and TRBJ2-1; D tentatively fits TRBD1 or TRBD2 (5 bases each). The source is a human donor in good health. Some libraries in this study had Jurkat cell RNA spiked in. The CDR3 coding sequence is TGTGCCAGTCAGGCCTCGTTCCGGGGCGAGTTCAATGAGCAGTTCTTC. Its translation is CASQASFRGEFNEQFF. Using reference TRBV13 and TRBJ2-1 for the parts outside the CDR3, the full variable domain is AAGVIQSPRHLIKEKRETATLKCYPIPRHDTVYWYQQGPGQDPQFLISFYEKMQSDKGSIPDRFSAQQFSDYHSELNMSSLELGDSALYFCASQASFRGEFNEQFFGPGTRLTVL.